One sample yielded the 13 T cell receptor beta chains listed below, sequenced in a study of cytomegalovirus exposure and HLA in healthy donors. Data came from immunoSEQ multiplex PCR; TCRdb stores just in-frame clones and leaves some out. There are over 120,000 clones in the sample; approximately 94% occur only once, and about 2% lies in the top ten. Specimen: PBMCs. The source is a man between 18 and 35 years old in good health and CMV-seropositive.

This chain links TRBV11-2 with TRBJ2-7; D may be TRBD1 (5 bases). Trimming removed 2 bases at V and 2 bases at J, with 16 bases between. The CDR3 extends over 16 amino acids. The V gene's germline CDR1 is SGHAT and CDR2 FQNNGV. This CDR3 is CASSLYGAGSTYEQYF. CDR3 coding DNA: TGTGCCAGCAGCTTATATGGCGCAGGGTCGACCTACGAGCAGTACTTC.

This rearrangement joins TRBV6-1 to TRBJ2-7; 7 bases align to TRBD1. V shed 11 bases and J 5 bases; nucleotides not matched to a gene: 12. The germline CDR1 and CDR2 sequences are MNHNS and SASEGT. The CDR3 spans 13 residues. This CDR3 reads CAYRTGVGNEQYF. The CDR3, as DNA: TGTGCCTATCGAACAGGGGTTGGGAACGAGCAGTACTTC.

V is TRBV5-1 and J is TRBJ2-2; D gene ambiguous. The V and J ends lost 4 bases and 2 bases respectively, with 9 bases between them. The length of the CDR3 is 14 residues. Germline loops: CDR1 SGHRS, CDR2 YFSETQ. The CDR3 bases are TGCGCCAGCAGCAGACTGGTTAACACCGGGGAGCTGTTTTTT. Amino acid sequence: CASSRLVNTGELFF.

This clone was observed a single time. Within the sample, other DNA sequences also encode this same CDR3. This chain connects TRBV7-3 to TRBJ2-1; the match to TRBD2 covers 8 bases. V lost 2 bases, J lost 2 bases, and 2 bases stayed unmatched. CDR1 and CDR2 (germline): SGHTA, FQGTGA. This CDR3 comprises 15 residues. The CDR3 nucleotides read TGTGCCAGCAGCTTAGGACTAGCAGCCTACAATGAGCAGTTCTTC. Translating it yields CASSLGLAAYNEQFF.

V and J are TRBV5-6 and TRBJ1-1; D gene ambiguous. V was pared by 0 bases and J by 1 base, with 4 bases between. CDR3 length: 13 residues. CDR1 SGHDT and CDR2 YYEEEE come from the germline V gene. The CDR3 DNA sequence: TGTGCCAGCAGCTTGGGAGGGAACACTGAAGCTTTCTTT. Its translation: CASSLGGNTEAFF.

This chain connects TRBV19 to TRBJ1-6, with D maybe TRBD1 (5 bases). Trimming shortened V by 2 bases and J by 7 bases, and 12 bases separated the two germline ends. This CDR3 has 15 residues. Germline V CDR1 and CDR2: LNHDA, SQIVND (reference sequence). In DNA, the CDR3 is TGTGCCAGTAGTATACAGGGTGGGCTAAATTCACCCCTCCACTTT. Protein sequence: CASSIQGGLNSPLHF.

V gene TRBV11-2 combines with J gene TRBJ2-3; TRBD2 agrees at 11 bases. J was trimmed by 4 bases and V by 4 bases; bases with no gene match: 7. This CDR3 has 16 residues. Germline CDR1 is SGHAT and CDR2 is FQNNGV. CDR3 sequence (DNA): TGTGCCAGCAGCTCCGGACTAGCGGGCTCCGCAGATACGCAGTATTTT. Translated, it gives CASSSGLAGSADTQYF. The complete variable domain, with remaining parts taken from reference TRBV11-2 and TRBJ2-3, reads EAGVAQSPRYKIIEKRQSVAFWCNPISGHATLYWYQQILGQGPKLLIQFQNNGVVDDSQLPKDRFSAERLKGVDSTLKIQPAKLEDSAVYLCASSSGLAGSADTQYFGPGTRLTVL.

The chain uses TRBV5-6 and TRBJ1-1; D may be TRBD1 (6 bases). The ends were cut back, 4 bases at V and 6 bases at J, with 16 bases in the middle. This CDR3 comprises 14 residues. CDR1 is SGHDT and CDR2 is YYEEEE in the germline V gene. The CDR3 reads CASSTKNRVPEAFF. The CDR3 coding sequence is TGTGCCAGCAGCACGAAAAACAGGGTACCTGAAGCTTTCTTT.

This chain joins TRBV2 and TRBJ1-6; TRBD1 matches 8 bases. J lost 13 bases, V lost 6 bases, and 11 bases had no gene match. CDR1 is SNHLY and CDR2 is FYNNEI in the germline V gene. The CDR3 runs 14 residues. The CDR3 DNA reads as TGTGCCAGCAGCGACGGACAGGGCGTGGGGCCCCTCCACTTT. It yields the protein CASSDGQGVGPLHF.

The genes are TRBV6-1 and TRBJ2-1, with a tentative D call TRBD1 (6 bases). CDR3 length equals 13 residues. CDR1 is MNHNS and CDR2 is SASEGT in the germline V gene. Between the trimmed V and J ends, which lost 4 bases and 6 bases, there was a span of 10 bases. CDR3 bases: TGTGCCAGCAGTGGATCCAGGGGCAATGAGCAGTTCTTC. It encodes CASSGSRGNEQFF.

This chain joins TRBV27 and TRBJ1-5; TRBD1 agrees at 7 bases. CDR3 length equals 15 residues. CDR1 is MNHEY and CDR2 is SMNVEV in the germline V gene (reference sequence). J was trimmed by 0 bases and V by 5 bases; bases with no gene match: 4. The DNA for the CDR3 is TGTGCCAGCAGTCCAGGACAGGCTAGCAATCAGCCCCAGCATTTT. It yields the protein CASSPGQASNQPQHF.

The chain links TRBV28 to TRBJ1-1; a weak D match, TRBD1 (6 bases). Germline values: CDR1 MDHEN, CDR2 SYDVKM. Trimming shortened V by 4 bases and J by 2 bases, and 11 bases separated the two germline ends. This CDR3 is 14 amino acids long. The CDR3 DNA reads as TGTGCCAGCAGTTACGACAGGACAAACACTGAAGCTTTCTTT. It specifies CASSYDRTNTEAFF.

The J gene is TRBJ2-3, the V gene TRBV7-6, with TRBD2 identical over 8 bases. The CDR3 sequence is 14 residues long. In germline, CDR1 is SGHVS, CDR2 FNYEAQ. V dropped 3 bases and J dropped 2; count of bases not matched to a gene: 1. The CDR3 nucleotides read TGTGCCAGCAGCTTCGGGGGGGACACAGATACGCAGTATTTT. The encoded protein is CASSFGGDTDTQYF. The complete variable domain, with remaining parts taken from reference TRBV7-6 and TRBJ2-3, reads GAGVSQSPRYKVTKRGQDVALRCDPISGHVSLYWYRQALGQGPEFLTYFNYEAQQDKSGLPNDRFSAERPEGSISTLTIQRTEQRDSAMYRCASSFGGDTDTQYFGPGTRLTVL.